This T cell receptor (beta chain) derives from a study of beta chain features in type 1 diabetes. Points from the study as a whole: Type 1 diabetes patients had TCRB CDR3s that were shorter (moderately but significantly so) in all four CD4+ subsets. In the patient group, naive, central memory and Treg TCRB repertoires seemed more alike than in the healthy donor group. Sequencing of cDNA might inflate the share of cells that strongly express TCR.

Germline trimming cut 0 bases from V and 4 bases from J; bases unmatched to any gene: 10. The germline gives CDR1 SGDLS, CDR2 YYNGEE. This CDR3 region has 18 residues. This clone was seen a handful of times. Its antigen is unknown. Naive, central memory, regulatory and stem cell-like memory cells within the CD4+ compartment were sorted using CD45RO/CCR7/CD25/CD127/CD95/CD27. Expressed TCRB transcripts were sequenced because the isolated RNA had all been reverse transcribed beforehand. Assay: immunoSEQ multiplex PCR; the TCRdb copy retains only in-frame clones and omits some. The profile shows 310,000 or so clones, approximately 15% of them singletons.

This receptor was obtained from a man aged 18 to 29 with type 1 diabetes. J is TRBJ2-2 and V is TRBV9; 9 nucleotides line up with TRBD2. The specimen sequenced was naive CD4+ T cells from blood. The CDR3 loop is CASSVALAGGLITGELFF. The CDR3 nucleotides read TGTGCCAGCAGCGTAGCATTGGCGGGGGGGCTTATCACCGGGGAGCTGTTTTTT.